These 22 T cell receptor beta chains were all obtained from the same sample, sequenced in a study of T cells after yellow fever vaccination. TCRdb used MiXCR to reprocess the 5' RACE reads, holding one entry per CDR3 protein. The data show approximately 61,000 distinct CDR3 sequences, more than 5.5% seen once. The sequencing here drew on CD8+ T cells sorted from PBMCs, taken on the day of the first yellow fever vaccination. The source of these receptors is a man aged 18 to 29 who received the YFV17D yellow fever vaccine.

This clonotype was counted ten times or more. The rearrangement uses TRBV18 and TRBJ2-7; 8 nucleotides align to TRBD2. V lost 6 bases and J lost 2; bases outside the gene matches: 3. There are 13 residues in the CDR3. CDR1 and CDR2 from the germline V gene are KGHSH and LQKENI. In DNA form, the CDR3 reads TGTGCCAGCTCGTCCGGGAGGGCCTACGAGCAGTACGTC. This gives the protein CASSSGRAYEQYV.

This clonotype was seen repeatedly, ten times or more. CDR3 protein: CASEDSGTSGRETQYF. The CDR3 DNA reads TGTGCCAGCGAAGACTCCGGGACTAGCGGGAGGGAGACCCAGTACTTC. The V gene is TRBV12-3 or TRBV12-4, the J gene TRBJ2-5, with 15 nucleotides matching TRBD2. J lost 5 bases, V lost 8 bases, and 9 bases had no gene match. The CDR3 is made up of 16 amino acids.

This clonotype was seen a handful of times. J is TRBJ2-5 and V is TRBV12-3 or TRBV12-4, with D tentatively TRBD1 or TRBD2 (6 bases each). V was trimmed by 9 bases and J by 5 bases, leaving 22 bases between them. The CDR3 contains 15 residues. CDR3 residues: CASALKNGGPETQYF. The CDR3 DNA reads TGTGCCAGTGCCTTAAAGAACGGGGGCCCGGAGACCCAGTACTTC.

This clonotype came up a few times. The chain combines TRBV4-1 with TRBJ1-1; D perhaps matches TRBD1 (5 bases). CDR3 length: 14 amino acids. Germline CDR1 is MGHRA and CDR2 is YSYEKL. Trimming removed 4 bases from V and 0 bases from J, with 9 bases in between. CDR3 in amino acids: CASSPTEMNTEAFF. CDR3 nucleotides: TGCGCCAGCAGCCCGACAGAGATGAACACTGAAGCTTTCTTT.

This clonotype was detected ten times or more. The chain links TRBV5-6 to TRBJ2-5; 11 nucleotides agree with TRBD2. Germline V gives CDR1 SGHDT, CDR2 YYEEEE. Germline trimming cut 3 bases from V and 2 bases from J; bases unmatched to any gene: 15. The CDR3 length is 19 residues. The CDR3: CASSSPEGLAGGRQETQYF. CDR3 nucleotides: TGTGCCAGCAGCTCACCTGAGGGTCTAGCGGGGGGCCGTCAAGAGACCCAGTACTTC.

This clonotype was seen ten or more times. J is TRBJ2-1 and V is TRBV28; TRBD2 agrees at 9 bases. This CDR3 has 16 amino acids. Germline assignment: CDR1 MDHEN and CDR2 SYDVKM. With V trimmed by 5 bases and J by 0 bases, 5 bases remained unmatched. CDR3 loop: CASSPGRGGSYNEQFF. The DNA of the CDR3 is TGTGCCAGCAGTCCAGGGCGGGGGGGCTCCTACAATGAGCAGTTCTTC.

The chain carries TRBV29-1 and TRBJ2-2; D gene ambiguous. V lost 3 bases, J lost 8 bases, and 7 bases lay in between. Germline CDR1 is SQVTM and CDR2 is ANQGSEA. The CDR3 is 11 residues long. CDR3 loop: CSVDVRGELFF. CDR3 in DNA: TGCAGCGTTGACGTTCGAGGGGAGCTGTTTTTT.

This clonotype was counted many times. The chain is built from TRBV9 and TRBJ2-2; D might be TRBD2 (6 bases). Germline CDR1 is SGDLS and CDR2 is YYNGEE. V shed 3 bases and J shed 4 bases, with 10 bases lying between them. CDR3 length equals 14 residues. CDR3 in DNA: TGTGCCAGCAGCGCTTTCGGGGGCACCGGGGAGCTGTTTTTT. Translating it yields CASSAFGGTGELFF.

This sequence joins TRBV20-1 and TRBJ2-2; perhaps TRBD2 as D (6 bases). CDR1 DFQATT and CDR2 SNEGSKA come from the germline V gene (reference sequence). The CDR3 sequence is 16 residues long. V was trimmed by 1 base and J by 1 base, leaving 13 bases between them. In DNA form, the CDR3 reads TGCAGTGCTAGAGGGGTGGGGGACTGGAACACCGGGGAGCTGTTTTTT. This encodes CSARGVGDWNTGELFF.

This CDR3 is CASSMVAGGDNEQFF. The CDR3 bases are TGTGCCAGTAGTATGGTTGCGGGGGGGGACAATGAGCAGTTCTTC. The chain has TRBV19 and TRBJ2-1; 9 nucleotides match TRBD2. This CDR3 spans 15 amino acids. Unmatched junction bases numbered 5, after V lost 3 bases and J lost 5 bases. Germline lookup yields CDR1 LNHDA and CDR2 SQIVND (reference sequence).

This clonotype was seen at least ten times. The V gene is TRBV4-1, the J gene TRBJ1-1; 11 bases align to TRBD1. The CDR3 contains 15 residues. Germline V gene sequence: CDR1 MGHRA, CDR2 YSYEKL. The V and J ends lost 0 bases and 10 bases, in that order; junction bases with no gene match: 7. CDR3 region: CASSQEGGQGEGAFF. In DNA form, the CDR3 reads TGCGCCAGCAGCCAAGAAGGGGGACAGGGGGAAGGAGCTTTCTTT.

This clonotype has ten or more counts. The chain employs TRBV5-1 and TRBJ2-1, with D possibly being TRBD2 (6 bases). CDR3 length: 15 residues. Germline CDR1 and CDR2: SGHRS and YFSETQ. V lost 1 base, J lost 4 bases, and 12 bases lay in between. The CDR3 bases are TGCGCCAGCAGCTTGATACGGGGGAGTTACAATGAGCAGTTCTTC. Translated, it gives CASSLIRGSYNEQFF.

A few counts support this clonotype. V usage is TRBV6-5 and J usage is TRBJ1-1; TRBD1 might be the D (6 bases). Trimming cost V 0 bases and J 1 base, with 9 bases left between them. This CDR3 is built from 15 residues. CDR1 is MNHEY and CDR2 is SVGAGI in the germline V gene. CDR3 residues: CASSYSGTQNTEAFF. In DNA form, the CDR3 reads TGTGCCAGCAGTTACTCCGGGACACAGAACACTGAAGCTTTCTTT.

This clonotype was seen at least ten times. The genes are TRBV11-2 and TRBJ2-3; tentatively, D is TRBD1 (5 bases). V was clipped by 3 bases and J by 5 bases, with 15 bases between them. CDR1 and CDR2 (germline): SGHAT, FQNNGV. The CDR3 has 15 amino acids. CDR3: CASSFTGRVGDTQYF. CDR3 nucleotides: TGTGCCAGCAGCTTTACTGGCAGGGTGGGAGATACGCAGTATTTT.

This clonotype was observed at least ten times. The chain carries TRBV29-1 and TRBJ1-1; TRBD1 matches at 7 bases. Germline assignment: CDR1 SQVTM and CDR2 ANQGSEA. The J segment lost 4 bases and the V segment lost 4 bases, leaving 3 bases of the junction unmatched. The CDR3 loop spans 12 amino acids. In DNA, the CDR3 is TGCAGCGTTGCCCCAGGGGGCACTGAAGCTTTCTTT. The encoded protein is CSVAPGGTEAFF.

This clonotype has more than one count but fewer than ten. V usage is TRBV9 and J usage is TRBJ2-7; tentative D call: TRBD1 (7 bases). The V end was cut by 2 bases, the J end by 3 bases, with 15 bases between. The CDR3 consists of 15 residues. Germline V CDR1 and CDR2: SGDLS, YYNGEE. The CDR3 here is CASSVDREALYEQYF. The DNA of the CDR3 is TGTGCCAGCAGCGTCGACAGGGAGGCCCTCTACGAGCAGTACTTC.

At least ten counts were recorded for this clonotype. The chain has TRBV7-6 and TRBJ2-1, with D hard to call. This CDR3 has 13 residues. V was pared by 6 bases and J by 4 bases, with 10 bases between. Germline V CDR1 and CDR2: SGHVS, FNYEAQ. The CDR3 spells CASSPDTYNEQFF. Here the CDR3 DNA reads TGTGCCAGCAGTCCCGACACGTACAATGAGCAGTTCTTC. The full variable domain, rest sourced from reference TRBV7-6 and TRBJ2-1, is GAGVSQSPRYKVTKRGQDVALRCDPISGHVSLYWYRQALGQGPEFLTYFNYEAQQDKSGLPNDRFSAERPEGSISTLTIQRTEQRDSAMYRCASSPDTYNEQFFGPGTRLTVL.

A few counts support this clonotype. CDR3 sequence: CASRRGGVGYTF. CDR3 bases: TGTGCCAGCAGAAGGGGCGGGGTTGGCTACACCTTC. This rearrangement joins TRBV6-5 to TRBJ1-2; possible D gene TRBD1, 5 bases. The germline V gene has CDR1 MNHEY and CDR2 SVGAGI. The V end was cut by 6 bases, the J end by 7 bases, with 12 bases between. This CDR3 is 12 amino acids long.

In this sample, this clonotype turned up many times. This chain links TRBV6-6 with TRBJ2-7; 7 positions agree with TRBD1. The CDR3 has 16 residues. The V gene end was trimmed by 6 bases and the J gene end by 3 bases; junction bases not matched to a gene: 14. The germline V gene has CDR1 MNHNY and CDR2 SVGAGI (reference sequence). CDR3 DNA: TGTGCCAGCAGGCCCGCGGACAGGTCAAAGGGCTACGAGCAGTACTTC. This sequence encodes CASRPADRSKGYEQYF.

This rearrangement joins TRBV6-2 or TRBV6-3 to TRBJ2-1; D is undetermined. This CDR3 has 13 residues. Germline assignment: CDR1 MNHEY and CDR2 SVGEGT. Trimming removed 5 bases at V and 4 bases at J, with 9 bases between. This chain's CDR3 is CASSSSWYNEQFF. CDR3 sequence (DNA): TGTGCCAGCAGTAGCAGCTGGTACAATGAGCAGTTCTTC.

This clonotype was recorded many times. The genes are TRBV20-1 and TRBJ2-1; the match to TRBD2 covers 8 bases. CDR3 length: 17 amino acids. Looked up from germline, CDR1 is DFQATT and CDR2 is SNEGSKA (reference sequence). V was pared by 0 bases and J by 4 bases, with 11 bases of the junction left unmatched. The CDR3 here is CSARDSLAGPFYNEQFF. The CDR3 DNA is TGCAGTGCTAGAGATAGCCTAGCGGGTCCCTTTTACAATGAGCAGTTCTTC.

This clonotype was seen repeatedly, ten times or more. The chain recombines TRBV4-1 with TRBJ2-1; 10 bases are a match to TRBD1. Looked up from germline, CDR1 is MGHRA and CDR2 is YSYEKL. V lost 0 bases to trimming and J lost 4 bases; unmatched junction nucleotides: 6. This CDR3 comprises 17 residues. The CDR3 sequence is CASSQEAGTGAYNEQFF. CDR3 nucleotide sequence: TGCGCCAGCAGCCAAGAAGCCGGGACAGGGGCTTACAATGAGCAGTTCTTC.